This paragraph reports one TCR beta chain. The antigen is not known. This entry is derived from a study of shared clonotypes between healthy human individuals. Study-wide points: It was only blood that was sampled, and tissue repertoires likely differ. The study drew on few donors, limiting represented genetic and exposure-history diversity. Clonotype sharing among the donors was expected to vary with sequencing depth.

Trimming took off 10 bases at V and 2 bases at J, with 12 bases between the two ends. There are 14 residues in the CDR3. Germline V CDR1 and CDR2: SNHLY, FYNNEI. It was at deep level that the assay was run. Generated by immunoSEQ multiplex PCR, the TCRdb table keeps only in-frame clones and is missing some. The data contain hundreds of thousands of clones, 76% of them singletons. The chain employs TRBV2 and TRBJ2-6; D perhaps matches TRBD1 (5 bases). The clonotype originates from a middle-aged woman in good health. Some clones in this sample may be carry-over from other donors' samples. Sequencing was performed on PBMCs. CDR3 sequence reads: CATKGVPGANVLTF. CDR3 sequence (DNA): TGTGCCACCAAAGGGGTGCCTGGGGCCAACGTCCTGACTTTC.